This T cell receptor (beta chain) was sequenced during a study of T cells in Graves' hyperthyroidism and ophthalmopathy. Study conclusions and caveats: The majority of expanded thyroid clonotypes above 0.001 also appeared in blood.

Regions amplified from RNA transcripts were the TCR beta CDR3 regions. When the TCR CDR3 underwent first-round RT-PCR, the HTBI primer set was used. TCRdb redid the calling of the multiplex PCR reads with MiXCR, one entry per CDR3 protein. The sample consists of about 580,000 distinct CDR3 sequences, 11% to 15% of them appearing once. This clonotype was observed at least ten times. As yet, its antigen is unknown. Ahead of any ophthalmopathy symptoms, the blood sample was obtained at the first diagnosis of hyperthyroidism. Fresh peripheral blood, 7.5 to 10 ml of it, supplied the PBMCs. The germline V gene encodes CDR1 SGHVS and CDR2 FQNEAQ. The length of the CDR3 is 18 residues. Trimming cost V 5 bases and J 4 bases; bases outside gene matches: 19.

This TCR was recovered from a woman under 40 with Graves' hyperthyroidism that later progressed to Graves' ophthalmopathy. Sequencing used blood. V gene TRBV7-8 combines with J gene TRBJ1-1; 7 positions agree with TRBD1. In DNA form, the CDR3 reads TGTGCCAGCAGCCAAGAGCCCCGACAGGGCGGGATGACCACTGAAGCTTTCTTT. It specifies CASSQEPRQGGMTTEAFF.